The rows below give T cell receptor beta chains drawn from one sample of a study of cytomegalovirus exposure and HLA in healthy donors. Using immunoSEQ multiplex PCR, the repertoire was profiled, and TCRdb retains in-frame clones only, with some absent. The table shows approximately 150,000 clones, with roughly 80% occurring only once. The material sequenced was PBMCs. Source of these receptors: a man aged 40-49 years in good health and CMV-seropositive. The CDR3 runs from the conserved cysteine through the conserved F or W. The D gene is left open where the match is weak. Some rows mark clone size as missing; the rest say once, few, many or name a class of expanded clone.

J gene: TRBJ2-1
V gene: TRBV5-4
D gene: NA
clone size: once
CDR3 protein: CASSFPSSGQFF
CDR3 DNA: TGTGCCAGCAGCTTTCCCTCATCGGGGCAGTTCTTC

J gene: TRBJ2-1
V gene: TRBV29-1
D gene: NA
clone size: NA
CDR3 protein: CSVGRNEQFF
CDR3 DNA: TGCAGCGTTGGGCGGAATGAGCAGTTCTTC

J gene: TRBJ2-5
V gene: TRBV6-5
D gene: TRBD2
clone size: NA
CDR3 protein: CASSSGGRETQYF
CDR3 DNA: TGTGCCAGCAGTTCAGGCGGGAGAGAGACCCAGTACTTC

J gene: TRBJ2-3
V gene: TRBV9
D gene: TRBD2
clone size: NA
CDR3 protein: CASSVAWGGEGTDTQYF
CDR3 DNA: TGTGCCAGCAGCGTAGCCTGGGGGGGAGAGGGCACAGATACGCAGTATTTT

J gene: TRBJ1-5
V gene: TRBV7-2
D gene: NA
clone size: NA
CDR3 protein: CASSFTEGDQPQHF
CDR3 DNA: TGTGCCAGCAGCTTTACCGAGGGTGATCAGCCCCAGCATTTT

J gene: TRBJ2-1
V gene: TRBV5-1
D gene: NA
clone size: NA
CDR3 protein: CASTGAPAYNEQFF
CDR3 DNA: TGCGCCAGCACCGGTGCGCCCGCCTACAATGAGCAGTTCTTC

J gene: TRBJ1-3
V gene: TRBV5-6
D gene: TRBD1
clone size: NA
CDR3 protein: CASSLQGTGGNTIYF
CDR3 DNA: TGTGCCAGCAGCTTACAGGGGACGGGAGGAAACACCATATATTTT

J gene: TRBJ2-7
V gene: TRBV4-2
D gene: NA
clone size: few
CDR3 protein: CASSQKQATAYEQYF
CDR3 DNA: TGTGCCAGCAGCCAAAAGCAGGCGACGGCCTACGAGCAGTACTTC

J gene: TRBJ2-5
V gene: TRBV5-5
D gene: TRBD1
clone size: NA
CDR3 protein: CASSRTGAQETQYF
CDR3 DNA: TGTGCCAGCAGCCGGACAGGGGCCCAAGAGACCCAGTACTTC

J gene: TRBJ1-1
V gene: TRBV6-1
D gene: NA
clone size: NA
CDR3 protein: CASSPLFTEAFF
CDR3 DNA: TGTGCCAGCAGCCCCCTATTCACTGAAGCTTTCTTT

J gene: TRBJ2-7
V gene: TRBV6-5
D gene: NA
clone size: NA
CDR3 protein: CASSYSTQGPYEQYF
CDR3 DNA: TGTGCCAGCAGTTACTCGACACAGGGACCCTACGAGCAGTACTTC

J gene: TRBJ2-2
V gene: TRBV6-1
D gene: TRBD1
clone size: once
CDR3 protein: CASSRGQGASGELFF
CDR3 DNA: TGTGCCAGCAGTCGTGGACAGGGGGCGAGCGGGGAGCTGTTTTTT

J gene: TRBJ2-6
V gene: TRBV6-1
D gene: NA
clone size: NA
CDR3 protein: CASSGGTTSGANVLTF
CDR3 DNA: TGTGCCAGCAGTGGAGGGACAACCTCTGGGGCCAACGTCCTGACTTTC

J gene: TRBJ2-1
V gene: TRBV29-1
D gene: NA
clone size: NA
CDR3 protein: CSVETQGVDEQFF
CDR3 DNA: TGCAGCGTTGAGACACAGGGTGTTGATGAGCAGTTCTTC

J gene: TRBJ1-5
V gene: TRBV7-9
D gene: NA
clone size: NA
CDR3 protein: CASSLDSVAPQHF
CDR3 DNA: TGTGCCAGCAGCCTCGACAGCGTAGCGCCCCAGCATTTT

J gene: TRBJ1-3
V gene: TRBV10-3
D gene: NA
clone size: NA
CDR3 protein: CAISEDRFSGNTIYF
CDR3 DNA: TGTGCCATCAGTGAGGACAGATTCTCTGGAAACACCATATATTTT

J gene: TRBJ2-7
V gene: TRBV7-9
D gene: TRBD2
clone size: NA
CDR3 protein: CASSLGGTPYEQYF
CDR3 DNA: TGTGCCAGCAGCTTGGGAGGGACCCCCTACGAGCAGTACTTC

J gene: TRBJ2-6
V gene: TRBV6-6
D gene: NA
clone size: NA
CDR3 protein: CASSPASNGANVLTF
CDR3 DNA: TGTGCCAGCAGCCCAGCTAGCAATGGGGCCAACGTCCTGACTTTC

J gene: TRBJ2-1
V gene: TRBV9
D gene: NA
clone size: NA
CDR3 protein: CASSVVSSSYNEQFF
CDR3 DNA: TGTGCCAGCAGCGTAGTTTCTAGCTCCTACAATGAGCAGTTCTTC

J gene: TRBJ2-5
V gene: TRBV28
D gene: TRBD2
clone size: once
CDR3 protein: CASSLLAVQETQYF
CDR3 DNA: TGTGCCAGCAGCCTACTAGCGGTACAAGAGACCCAGTACTTC

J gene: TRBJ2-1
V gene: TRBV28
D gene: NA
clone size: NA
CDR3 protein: CASKKGTSPNEQFF
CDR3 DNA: TGTGCCAGCAAAAAGGGAACTAGCCCTAATGAGCAGTTCTTC

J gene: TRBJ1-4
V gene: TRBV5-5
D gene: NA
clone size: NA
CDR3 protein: CASSARQGWDEKLFF
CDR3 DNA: TGTGCCAGCAGCGCCAGACAAGGCTGGGATGAAAAACTGTTTTTT